The 25 T cell receptor beta chains presented below share a single source sample, sequenced in a study of cytomegalovirus exposure and HLA in healthy donors. The repertoire was sequenced with immunoSEQ multiplex PCR; TCRdb's copy has only in-frame clones and lacks some. The table has approximately 150,000 clones, roughly 90% seen once; the top ten hold less than 5.5%. The material sequenced was PBMCs. These receptors were collected from a man between 18 and 29 years old in good health and CMV-seropositive.

This sequence joins TRBV5-1 and TRBJ2-7; 8 bases match TRBD1. The CDR3 is 14 residues long. From germline, CDR1 is SGHRS and CDR2 YFSETQ. V trimming: 3 bases; J trimming: 4 bases; junction bases outside the gene matches: 6. The CDR3, as DNA: TGCGCCAGCAGCTGGAGGACAGGGACTTACGAGCAGTACTTC. Its protein is CASSWRTGTYEQYF.

The rearrangement uses TRBV4-2 and TRBJ2-3; TRBD2 agrees at 13 bases. V was pared by 3 bases and J by 4 bases, with 4 bases of the junction left unmatched. CDR1 is LGHNA, CDR2 YNFKEQ, per germline. This CDR3 region has 16 residues. Here the CDR3 DNA reads TGTGCCAGCAGCCACGGACTAGCGGGAGAATCAGATACGCAGTATTTT. This gives the protein CASSHGLAGESDTQYF.

The genes are TRBV15 and TRBJ2-1, with 7 nucleotides matching TRBD1. Germline V gene lookup returns CDR1 LNHNV and CDR2 YYDKDF (reference sequence). The CDR3 length is 13 residues. Unmatched junction bases numbered 5, after V lost 4 bases and J lost 8 bases. The CDR3, as DNA: TGTGCCACCAGCATAAACAGGGGATATGAGCAGTTCTTC. It is translated as CATSINRGYEQFF.

V usage is TRBV7-9 and J usage is TRBJ1-2; a possible D gene is TRBD1 (6 bases). Germline CDR1 reads SEHNR; CDR2 reads FQNEAQ (reference sequence). V was trimmed by 1 base and J by 7 bases, leaving 16 bases between them. The CDR3 spans 15 residues. The CDR3 loop reads CASSLGFRSGVGYTF. The CDR3 DNA sequence: TGTGCCAGCAGCTTAGGGTTTAGGTCAGGGGTTGGCTACACCTTC.

The chain uses TRBV19 and TRBJ1-5, with a weak D call TRBD1 (5 bases). V was pared by 3 bases and J by 4 bases, with 16 bases between. CDR3 length: 16 amino acids. Looked up from germline, CDR1 is LNHDA and CDR2 is SQIVND (reference sequence). The CDR3 DNA is TGTGCCAGTAGTATCATCGGGGGTTTGGGAAATCAGCCCCAGCATTTT. Encoded protein: CASSIIGGLGNQPQHF.

The DNA for the CDR3 is TGCGCCAGCAGCTTGCAGGGGAGCTCCTACGAGCAGTACTTC. Amino acids: CASSLQGSSYEQYF. V and J are TRBV5-1 and TRBJ2-7; possible D gene TRBD1, 6 bases. Trimming removed 1 base from V and 0 bases from J, with 8 bases in between. The germline CDR1 and CDR2 sequences are SGHRS and YFSETQ. The CDR3 has 14 residues. Full variable domain (rest looked up from reference TRBV5-1 and TRBJ2-7): KAGVTQTPRYLIKTRGQQVTLSCSPISGHRSVSWYQQTPGQGLQFLFEYFSETQRNKGNFPGRFSGRQFSNSRSEMNVSTLELGDSALYLCASSLQGSSYEQYFGPGTRLTVT.

J is TRBJ2-5 and V is TRBV13; 12 bases are shared with TRBD2. This CDR3 contains 16 residues. With 4 bases clipped from V and 5 bases from J, the junction kept 8 bases outside the gene matches. From germline, CDR1 is PRHDT and CDR2 FYEKMQ (reference sequence). Here the CDR3 reads CASSSRLAGAVETQYF. The CDR3, as DNA: TGTGCCAGCAGCTCCCGACTAGCGGGAGCGGTGGAGACCCAGTACTTC.

V and J are TRBV5-5 and TRBJ2-2; tentatively, D is TRBD1 (5 bases). Trimming stripped 0 bases from V and 1 base from J, with 10 bases between. In germline, CDR1 is SGHKS, CDR2 YYEKEE (reference sequence). CDR3 size: 16 residues. CDR3 in amino acids: CASSLERQMNTGELFF. Here the CDR3 DNA reads TGTGCCAGCAGCTTGGAGCGACAGATGAACACCGGGGAGCTGTTTTTT.

V is TRBV13 and J is TRBJ2-1; 8 bases are a match to TRBD2. CDR1 is PRHDT and CDR2 is FYEKMQ in the germline V gene (reference sequence). CDR3 length: 15 residues. J lost 5 bases, V lost 4 bases, and 7 bases had no gene match. CDR3 sequence: CASSSGLVLNNEQFF. CDR3 DNA sequence: TGTGCCAGCAGCTCGGGACTAGTACTAAACAATGAGCAGTTCTTC.

The gene calls are TRBV28 and TRBJ2-7; 9 nucleotides align to TRBD1. Germline trimming cut 10 bases from V and 4 bases from J; bases unmatched to any gene: 17. The CDR3 totals 16 residues. Germline CDR1 and CDR2: MDHEN and SYDVKM. CDR3 bases: TGTGCCACCCACCCCGCCCAGGGACAGGGAGAGTACGAGCAGTACTTC. It specifies CATHPAQGQGEYEQYF. The whole variable domain, remainder taken from reference TRBV28 and TRBJ2-7, is DVKVTQSSRYLVKRTGEKVFLECVQDMDHENMFWYRQDPGLGLRLIYFSYDVKMKEKGDIPEGYSVSREKKERFSLILESASTNQTSMYLCATHPAQGQGEYEQYFGPGTRLTVT.

V and J are TRBV18 and TRBJ1-4; 7 nucleotides align to TRBD1. The length of the CDR3 is 14 residues. J was trimmed by 6 bases and V by 2 bases; bases with no gene match: 3. Per germline, CDR1 KGHSH and CDR2 LQKENI. The chain's CDR3 is CASSPTGEDEKLFF. In nucleotides, the CDR3 is TGTGCCAGCTCACCAACAGGGGAAGATGAAAAACTGTTTTTT. The full variable domain, its missing parts supplied by reference TRBV18 and TRBJ1-4, is NAGVMQNPRHLVRRRGQEARLRCSPMKGHSHVYWYRQLPEEGLKFMVYLQKENIIDESGMPKERFSAEFPKEGPSILRIQQVVRGDSAAYFCASSPTGEDEKLFFGSGTQLSVL.

The chain recombines TRBV4-1 with TRBJ2-7; D perhaps matches TRBD1 (6 bases). The CDR3 runs 14 residues. The germline CDR1 and CDR2 sequences are MGHRA and YSYEKL. V lost 3 bases and J 0 bases, leaving 9 bases between the germline ends. The CDR3 protein is CASSQGAVSYEQYF. Written as DNA, the CDR3 is TGCGCCAGCAGCCAGGGGGCTGTCTCCTACGAGCAGTACTTC.

V and J are TRBV19 and TRBJ1-1, with a weak D call TRBD1 (5 bases). V shed 10 bases and J shed 0 bases, with 15 bases lying between them. Germline CDR1 is LNHDA and CDR2 is SQIVND (reference sequence). CDR3 length: 14 amino acids. The CDR3 sequence: CATSVTALNTEAFF. The CDR3 DNA reads as TGTGCCACCTCGGTGACAGCCCTGAACACTGAAGCTTTCTTT.

This rearrangement joins TRBV29-1 to TRBJ2-1; D remains ambiguous. V gave up 4 bases and J gave up 0 bases, with 7 bases separating them. This CDR3 spans 13 amino acids. CDR1 SQVTM and CDR2 ANQGSEA come from the germline V gene. The CDR3 spells CSVGESSYNEQFF. CDR3 bases: TGCAGCGTTGGAGAGAGCTCCTACAATGAGCAGTTCTTC.

The CDR3 sequence is CAWSRLAGGRAGELFF. The CDR3 DNA sequence: TGTGCCTGGAGTAGACTAGCGGGAGGACGGGCCGGGGAGCTGTTTTTT. The chain recombines TRBV30 with TRBJ2-2, with 13 bases aligning to TRBD2. Germline V gene sequence: CDR1 GTSNPN, CDR2 SVGIG (reference sequence). V dropped 2 bases and J dropped 6; count of bases not matched to a gene: 6. This CDR3 region has 16 residues.

The chain combines TRBV5-1 with TRBJ2-7, with 9 positions matching TRBD1. The V and J ends lost 3 bases and 3 bases, in that order; junction bases with no gene match: 1. Looked up from germline, CDR1 is SGHRS and CDR2 is YFSETQ. The CDR3 has 13 residues. As DNA, the CDR3 is TGCGCCAGCAGCTGGACAGGGGTCTACGAGCAGTACTTC. Its translation is CASSWTGVYEQYF.

The V call is TRBV7-9, the J call TRBJ1-1; 7 bases are a match to TRBD1. V gave up 5 bases and J gave up 4 bases; unmatched junction bases: 10. This CDR3 has 15 residues. CDR1 SEHNR and CDR2 FQNEAQ come from the germline V gene (reference sequence). The CDR3 loop reads CASSGRNRGSTEAFF. CDR3 bases: TGTGCCAGCAGCGGGAGGAACAGGGGTAGCACTGAAGCTTTCTTT.

The chain links TRBV7-9 to TRBJ1-5, with 7 bases lining up with TRBD1. Germline V gene sequence: CDR1 SEHNR, CDR2 FQNEAQ (reference sequence). V lost 5 bases, J lost 2 bases, and 6 bases stayed unmatched. The CDR3 extends over 15 amino acids. The CDR3 DNA is TGTGCCAGCAGCACCGGGACAGCCCGCAATCAGCCCCAGCATTTT. Its protein product is CASSTGTARNQPQHF. The whole variable domain, remainder taken from reference TRBV7-9 and TRBJ1-5, is DTGVSQNPRHKITKRGQNVTFRCDPISEHNRLYWYRQTLGQGPEFLTYFQNEAQLEKSRLLSDRFSAERPKGSFSTLEIQRTEQGDSAMYLCASSTGTARNQPQHFGDGTRLSIL.

The CDR3 nucleotides are TGTGCCAGCAGTTTAACCCGCGGGGGAAACACCATATATTTT. Encoded protein: CASSLTRGGNTIYF. This rearrangement joins TRBV28 to TRBJ1-3; D unresolved. This CDR3 region has 14 residues. In germline, CDR1 is MDHEN, CDR2 SYDVKM. Trimming removed 2 bases from V and 4 bases from J, with 9 bases in between.

The chain is built from TRBV14 and TRBJ1-1; 8 bases are shared with TRBD1. Germline V gives CDR1 SGHDN, CDR2 FVKESK. The CDR3 contains 17 residues. V shed 1 base and J 1 base; nucleotides not matched to a gene: 8. Written as DNA, the CDR3 is TGTGCCAGCAGCCAAGGCCAGGGGGCCTTATCGAACACTGAAGCTTTCTTT. Protein: CASSQGQGALSNTEAFF. Together with reference TRBV14 and TRBJ1-1, the CDR3 gives the full variable domain: EAGVTQFPSHSVIEKGQTVTLRCDPISGHDNLYWYRRVMGKEIKFLLHFVKESKQDESGMPNNRFLAERTGGTYSTLKVQPAELEDSGVYFCASSQGQGALSNTEAFFGQGTRLTVV.

The chain couples TRBV4-1 to TRBJ1-6; D possibly corresponds to TRBD1 (5 bases). The germline gives CDR1 MGHRA, CDR2 YSYEKL. Trimming took off 3 bases at V and 4 bases at J, with 13 bases between the two ends. The CDR3 contains 16 residues. This CDR3 reads CASSHLGGGYNSPLHF. The CDR3 coding sequence is TGCGCCAGCAGCCATTTGGGGGGAGGTTATAATTCACCCCTCCACTTT.

V gene TRBV28 combines with J gene TRBJ1-2, with TRBD1 matching over 7 bases. CDR1 is MDHEN, CDR2 SYDVKM, per germline. V shed 6 bases and J 7 bases; nucleotides not matched to a gene: 8. The CDR3 is 13 residues long. CDR3 protein: CASRRLGGGGYTF. For the CDR3, the DNA is TGTGCCAGCAGGAGACTAGGGGGCGGTGGCTACACCTTC.

The chain links TRBV7-2 to TRBJ2-2; possible D gene TRBD1, 5 bases. The V end was cut by 5 bases, the J end by 3 bases, with 10 bases between. The CDR3 runs to 14 residues. Germline V gives CDR1 SGHTA, CDR2 FQGNSA. The CDR3 nucleotides are TGTGCCAGCAGCCAGGGAAGCCACACCGGGGAGCTGTTTTTT. This gives the protein CASSQGSHTGELFF.

This chain links TRBV6-5 with TRBJ1-1; a possible D gene is TRBD1 (6 bases). Trimming removed 6 bases from V and 3 bases from J, with 14 bases in between. This CDR3 contains 14 residues. Germline V gene data show CDR1 as MNHEY and CDR2 as SVGAGI. The DNA for the CDR3 is TGTGCCAGCAGCACAAGGGGGAGGGACACTGAAGCTTTCTTT. Protein sequence: CASSTRGRDTEAFF.

This clone appeared once. V usage is TRBV9 and J usage is TRBJ2-2; tentatively, D is TRBD1 or TRBD2 (5 bases each). Trimming shortened V by 4 bases and J by 4 bases, and 11 bases separated the two germline ends. This CDR3 has 14 residues. Germline-derived CDR1 and CDR2 are SGDLS and YYNGEE. CDR3 bases: TGTGCCAGCAGCTTAGGGGCGGGCACCGGGGAGCTGTTTTTT. The encoded protein is CASSLGAGTGELFF.